This record covers a single TCR beta chain. As yet, its antigen is unknown. These data are taken from a study of shared clonotypes between healthy human individuals. Study results and caveats: Sampling covered blood only; tissue repertoires likely differ.

V was trimmed by 1 base and J by 4 bases, leaving 9 bases between them. The germline CDR1 and CDR2 sequences are SGHTA and FQGNSA. The CDR3 is 14 amino acids. Replicate PCRs for sorted subsets used about 200 ng DNA; this equaled 25,000 to 30,000 T cell genomes. Method: immunoSEQ multiplex PCR; TCRdb's copy keeps in-frame clones and lacks some. This table has roughly 2,500,000 clones, roughly 93% appearing once. Sequencing was done on a sample of naive CD4+ T cells from PBMCs. Subset specified: CD45RA+ positively selected. The chain is built from TRBV7-2 and TRBJ2-3; D not certain. The sequence came from a man aged 18 to 30 in good health. Some clones in this sample may be carry-over from other donors' samples. Here the CDR3 DNA reads TGTGCCAGCAGCTTAGTTTCAGGCCCAGATACGCAGTATTTT. Translated: CASSLVSGPDTQYF. The entire variable domain, with the rest obtained from reference TRBV7-2 and TRBJ2-3, is as follows: GAGVSQSPSNKVTEKGKDVELRCDPISGHTALYWYRQSLGQGLEFLIYFQGNSAPDKSGLPSDRFSAERTGGSVSTLTIQRTQQEDSAVYLCASSLVSGPDTQYFGPGTRLTVL.